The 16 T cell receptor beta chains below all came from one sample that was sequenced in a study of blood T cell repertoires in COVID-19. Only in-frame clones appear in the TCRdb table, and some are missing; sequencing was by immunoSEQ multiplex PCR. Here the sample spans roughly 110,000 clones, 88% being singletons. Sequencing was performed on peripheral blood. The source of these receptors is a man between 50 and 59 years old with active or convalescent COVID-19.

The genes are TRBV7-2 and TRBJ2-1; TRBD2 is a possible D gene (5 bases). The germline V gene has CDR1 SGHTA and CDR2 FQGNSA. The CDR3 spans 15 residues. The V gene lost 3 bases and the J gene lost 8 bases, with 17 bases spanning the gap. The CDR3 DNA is TGTGCCAGCAGCTTTAGGGCTAGCAAGTCCGATGAGCAGTTCTTC. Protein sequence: CASSFRASKSDEQFF.

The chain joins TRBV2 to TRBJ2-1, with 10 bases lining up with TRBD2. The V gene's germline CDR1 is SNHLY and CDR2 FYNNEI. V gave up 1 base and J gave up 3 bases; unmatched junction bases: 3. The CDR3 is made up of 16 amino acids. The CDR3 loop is CASSEEAGGLYNEQFF. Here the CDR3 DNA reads TGTGCCAGCAGTGAAGAAGCGGGAGGGCTCTACAATGAGCAGTTCTTC.

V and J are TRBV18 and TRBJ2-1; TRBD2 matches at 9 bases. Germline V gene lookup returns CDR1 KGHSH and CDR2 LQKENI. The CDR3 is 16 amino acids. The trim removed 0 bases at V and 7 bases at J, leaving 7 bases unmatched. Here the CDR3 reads CASSPPKTSGANEQFF. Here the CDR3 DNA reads TGTGCCAGCTCACCACCGAAGACTAGCGGAGCAAATGAGCAGTTCTTC.

For the CDR3, the DNA is TGTGCCATCAGACAACCCGGACTGAACGGGGATGGGTATGGCTACACCTTC. It translates to CAIRQPGLNGDGYGYTF. This chain links TRBV10-3 with TRBJ1-2; D is undetermined. The germline CDR1 and CDR2 sequences are ENHRY and SYGVKD. The CDR3 has 17 amino acids. Trimming removed 6 bases at V and 5 bases at J, with 25 bases between.

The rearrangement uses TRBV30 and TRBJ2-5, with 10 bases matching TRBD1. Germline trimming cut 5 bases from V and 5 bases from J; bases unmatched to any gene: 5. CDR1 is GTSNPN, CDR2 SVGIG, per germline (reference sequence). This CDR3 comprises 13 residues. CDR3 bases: TGTGCCTGGGACAGGGGGCGCGACGAGACCCAGTACTTC. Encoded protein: CAWDRGRDETQYF. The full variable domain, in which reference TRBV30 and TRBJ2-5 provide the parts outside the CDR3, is SQTIHQWPATLVQPVGSPLSLECTVEGTSNPNLYWYRQAAGRGLQLLFYSVGIGQISSEVPQNLSASRPQDRQFILSSKKLLLSDSGFYLCAWDRGRDETQYFGPGTRLLVL.

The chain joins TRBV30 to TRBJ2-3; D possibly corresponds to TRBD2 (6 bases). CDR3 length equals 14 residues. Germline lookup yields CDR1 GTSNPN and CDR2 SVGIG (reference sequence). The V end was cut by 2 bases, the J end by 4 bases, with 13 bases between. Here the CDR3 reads CAWSFGGDSDTQYF. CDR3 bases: TGTGCCTGGAGTTTCGGGGGAGACTCAGATACGCAGTATTTT.

CDR3 DNA sequence: TGTGCCAGCAACCTTGCGGGGGAAAACATTCAGTACTTC. Amino acids: CASNLAGENIQYF. The chain uses TRBV12-3 or TRBV12-4 and TRBJ2-4; TRBD2 matches 7 bases. V shed 7 bases and J 5 bases; nucleotides not matched to a gene: 5. The CDR3 is made up of 13 amino acids.

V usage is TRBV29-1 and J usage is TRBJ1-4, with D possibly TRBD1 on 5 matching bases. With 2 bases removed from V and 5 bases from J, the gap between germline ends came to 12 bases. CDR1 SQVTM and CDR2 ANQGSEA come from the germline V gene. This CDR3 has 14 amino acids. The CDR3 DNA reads TGCAGCGTTGAATTGCAGGGTTTAAATGAAAAACTGTTTTTT. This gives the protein CSVELQGLNEKLFF. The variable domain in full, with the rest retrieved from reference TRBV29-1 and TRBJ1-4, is SAVISQKPSRDICQRGTSLTIQCQVDSQVTMMFWYRQQPGQSLTLIATANQGSEATYESGFVIDKFPISRPNLTFSTLTVSNMSPEDSSIYLCSVELQGLNEKLFFGSGTQLSVL.

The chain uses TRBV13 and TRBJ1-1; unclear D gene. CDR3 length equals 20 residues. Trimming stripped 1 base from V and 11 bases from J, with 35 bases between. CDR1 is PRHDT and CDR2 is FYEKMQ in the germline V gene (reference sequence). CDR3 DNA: TGTGCCAGCAGCTTAGTTGGACGTCCCCTTTCAGACTTGGGAGGATTTGGGGCTTTCTTT. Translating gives CASSLVGRPLSDLGGFGAFF.

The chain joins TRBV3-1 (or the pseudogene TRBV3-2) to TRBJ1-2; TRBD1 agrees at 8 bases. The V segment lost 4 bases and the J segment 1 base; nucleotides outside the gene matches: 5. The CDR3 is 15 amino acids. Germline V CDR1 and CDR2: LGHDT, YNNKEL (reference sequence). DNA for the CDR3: TGTGCCAGCAGCCGAGGACAGGGAAATAACTATGGCTACACCTTC. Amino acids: CASSRGQGNNYGYTF.

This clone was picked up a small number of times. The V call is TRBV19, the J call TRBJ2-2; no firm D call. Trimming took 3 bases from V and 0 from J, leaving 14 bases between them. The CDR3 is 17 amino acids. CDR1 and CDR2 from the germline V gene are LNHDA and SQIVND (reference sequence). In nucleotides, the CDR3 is TGTGCCAGTAGTATCTCTGCGGCAGTTTCGAACACCGGGGAGCTGTTTTTT. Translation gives CASSISAAVSNTGELFF.

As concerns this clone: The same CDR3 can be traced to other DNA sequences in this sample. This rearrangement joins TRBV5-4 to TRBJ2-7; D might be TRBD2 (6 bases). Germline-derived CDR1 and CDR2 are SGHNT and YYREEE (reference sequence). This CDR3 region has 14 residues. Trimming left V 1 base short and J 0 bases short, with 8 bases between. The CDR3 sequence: CASSLSGSSYEQYF. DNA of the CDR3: TGTGCCAGCAGCTTGTCCGGGAGCTCCTACGAGCAGTACTTC.

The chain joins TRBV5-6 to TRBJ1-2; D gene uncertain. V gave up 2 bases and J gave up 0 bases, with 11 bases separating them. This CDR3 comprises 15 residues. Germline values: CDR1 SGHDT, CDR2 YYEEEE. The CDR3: CASSFAVTANYGYTF. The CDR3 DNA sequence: TGTGCCAGCAGCTTCGCCGTTACAGCTAACTATGGCTACACCTTC.

The CDR3 reads CASSRRVGYGYTF. In DNA form, the CDR3 reads TGTGCCAGCAGTCGGAGGGTGGGCTATGGCTACACCTTC. The chain joins TRBV27 to TRBJ1-2; D unresolved. This CDR3 spans 13 amino acids. Trimming left V 5 bases short and J 4 bases short, with 11 bases between. Germline V lookup: CDR1 MNHEY, CDR2 SMNVEV (reference sequence).

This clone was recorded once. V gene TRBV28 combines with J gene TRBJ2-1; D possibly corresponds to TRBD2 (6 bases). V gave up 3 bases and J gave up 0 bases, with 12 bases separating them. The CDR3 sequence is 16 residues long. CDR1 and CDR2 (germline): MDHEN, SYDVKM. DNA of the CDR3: TGTGCCAGCAGTTTGCTTGCGGGGAGCTCCTACAATGAGCAGTTCTTC. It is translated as CASSLLAGSSYNEQFF.

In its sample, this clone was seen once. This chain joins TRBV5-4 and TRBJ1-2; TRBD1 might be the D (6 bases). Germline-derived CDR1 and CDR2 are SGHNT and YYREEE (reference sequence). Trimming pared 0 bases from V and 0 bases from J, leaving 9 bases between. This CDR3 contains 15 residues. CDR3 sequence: CASSLVGAANYGYTF. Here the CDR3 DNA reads TGTGCCAGCAGCTTGGTGGGGGCGGCTAACTATGGCTACACCTTC.